This passage covers 27 T cell receptor beta chains from one sample sequenced in a study of identical twins. MiXCR, run by TCRdb on the 5' RACE reads, gives a single entry per CDR3 protein. Of 200,000 or so distinct CDR3 sequences in the sample, around a sixth were seen once. This sample also appeared in a second study, on T cells expressing NK-cell markers.

Sequenced input: CD8+ T cells sorted from blood. These TCRs come from a woman between 18 and 29 years old in good health.

This clonotype was counted between two and nine times. This sequence joins TRBV6-2 or TRBV6-3 and TRBJ2-1; 11 positions agree with TRBD2. Germline CDR1 reads MNHEY; CDR2 reads SVGEGT. The CDR3 loop spans 14 amino acids. V lost 5 bases, J lost 15 bases, and 12 bases stayed unmatched. The CDR3 DNA reads as TGTGCCAGCAGTACCGGGACTAGCGGCGCTCGGGGGTTCTTC. Translating it yields CASSTGTSGARGFF.

The chain combines TRBV19 with TRBJ1-1; D perhaps matches TRBD1 (5 bases). Germline V CDR1 and CDR2: LNHDA, SQIVND (reference sequence). The CDR3 sequence is 14 residues long. The ends were cut back, 2 bases at V and 5 bases at J, with 12 bases in the middle. CDR3 DNA: TGTGCCAGTAGTATACAGGGTTCGTTGACTGAAGCTTTCTTT. It codes for CASSIQGSLTEAFF.

This clonotype occurred many times. CDR3 bases: TGCAGCGTTGCCCCGACATTTAACTATGGCTACACCTTC. Its protein is CSVAPTFNYGYTF. The chain couples TRBV29-1 to TRBJ1-2; D unresolved. CDR1 and CDR2 from the germline V gene are SQVTM and ANQGSEA. The CDR3 extends over 13 amino acids. Deletions cut 4 bases from V and 1 base from J, with 10 bases between.

This clonotype was detected only once. V and J are TRBV5-5 and TRBJ2-1; possibly TRBD1 or TRBD2 for D (5 bases each). This CDR3 spans 17 amino acids. Trimming left V 4 bases short and J 0 bases short, with 17 bases between. Germline-derived CDR1 and CDR2 are SGHKS and YYEKEE (reference sequence). CDR3 DNA: TGTGCCAGCAGCCTGCTCGGGGCTTTAAGCTCCTACAATGAGCAGTTCTTC. Amino acid sequence: CASSLLGALSSYNEQFF.

The V gene is TRBV25-1, the J gene TRBJ1-6; tentatively, D is TRBD1 (5 bases). V lost 4 bases to trimming and J lost 10 bases, with 8 bases between them. Germline loops: CDR1 MGHDK, CDR2 SYGVNS. This CDR3 has 12 residues. DNA of the CDR3: TGTGCCAGCAGTGTGGCAGGGTCACCCCTCCACTTT. As protein: CASSVAGSPLHF.

The V gene is TRBV2, the J gene TRBJ2-5; D possibly uses TRBD1 or TRBD2 (5 bases each). The CDR3 spans 18 residues. The V end was cut by 11 bases, the J end by 7 bases, with 35 bases between. The germline CDR1 and CDR2 sequences are SNHLY and FYNNEI. The CDR3 DNA sequence: TGTGCCTTCAGTTTCGGAACTCGGGGCGGCAACCAGAGGGGGACCCAGTACTTC. Translated: CAFSFGTRGGNQRGTQYF. Full variable domain (remainder filled in from reference TRBV2 and TRBJ2-5): EPEVTQTPSHQVTQMGQEVILRCVPISNHLYFYWYRQILGQKVEFLVSFYNNEISEKSEIFDDQFSVERPDGSNFTLKIRSTKLEDSAMYFCAFSFGTRGGNQRGTQYFGPGTRLLVL.

The sample holds a few counts of this clonotype. The rearrangement joins TRBV20-1 to TRBJ1-1; D might be TRBD1 (5 bases). Germline-derived CDR1 and CDR2 are DFQATT and SNEGSKA (reference sequence). The germline V and J ends were trimmed by 6 bases and 7 bases, with 18 bases remaining between them. The CDR3 length is 13 residues. The CDR3 sequence is CSAPSGGFFEAFF. The CDR3 DNA follows: TGCAGTGCACCCTCGGGGGGATTCTTTGAAGCTTTCTTT.

The sample holds a few counts of this clonotype. The CDR3 sequence is CASRPSWAYEQYF. DNA for the CDR3: TGTGCCAGCAGACCTTCATGGGCCTACGAGCAGTACTTC. J is TRBJ2-7 and V is TRBV5-6, with D uncertain. Trimming pared 5 bases from V and 2 bases from J, leaving 11 bases between. The CDR3 sequence is 13 residues long. CDR1 and CDR2 from the germline V gene are SGHDT and YYEEEE.

The chain has TRBV29-1 and TRBJ2-1, with D unresolved. V lost 4 bases to trimming and J lost 4 bases, with 11 bases between them. CDR1 is SQVTM and CDR2 is ANQGSEA in the germline V gene. This CDR3 has 13 residues. The CDR3 is CSVAPPVYNEQFF. The CDR3 DNA reads TGCAGCGTTGCCCCGCCGGTTTACAATGAGCAGTTCTTC.

This clonotype was found a few times. The J gene is TRBJ2-6, the V gene TRBV9; a possible D gene is TRBD1 (6 bases). The germline V gene has CDR1 SGDLS and CDR2 YYNGEE. The CDR3 runs to 14 residues. V gave up 7 bases and J gave up 4 bases, with 12 bases separating them. The CDR3 region has the DNA TGTGCCAGCCGGATGGGGGCCGGGGCCAACGTCCTGACTTTC. Amino acids: CASRMGAGANVLTF.

J is TRBJ2-1 and V is TRBV15; a weak D match, TRBD1 (6 bases). Germline lookup yields CDR1 LNHNV and CDR2 YYDKDF (reference sequence). There are 13 residues in the CDR3. V dropped 8 bases and J dropped 2 bases, with 10 bases sitting between them. This CDR3 is CATEDRTYNEQFF. As DNA, the CDR3 is TGTGCCACCGAGGACAGAACCTACAATGAGCAGTTCTTC.

This clonotype has only a few counts. The rearrangement uses TRBV12-3 or TRBV12-4 and TRBJ1-5, with D tentatively TRBD1 (5 bases). The CDR3 has 15 amino acids. Trimming shortened V by 5 bases and J by 9 bases, and 20 bases separated the two germline ends. CDR3 protein: CASSPFSIQRGPQHF. In DNA form, the CDR3 reads TGTGCCAGCAGTCCTTTTTCAATCCAGAGGGGGCCCCAGCATTTT.

This clonotype was counted only a few times. The V and J genes are TRBV30 and TRBJ2-7; D call uncertain. Germline lookup yields CDR1 GTSNPN and CDR2 SVGIG (reference sequence). This CDR3 is 11 amino acids long. V lost 4 bases to trimming and J lost 0 bases, with 4 bases between them. The CDR3 reads CAWTDSYEQYF. Here the CDR3 DNA reads TGTGCCTGGACTGACTCCTACGAGCAGTACTTC.

This rearrangement joins TRBV20-1 to TRBJ2-7, with D unclear. Germline V gene data show CDR1 as DFQATT and CDR2 as SNEGSKA (reference sequence). Trimming cost V 2 bases and J 2 bases, with 13 bases left between them. The CDR3 is 14 amino acids. CDR3 residues: CSARYDGTTYEQYF. CDR3 DNA: TGCAGTGCTAGATACGACGGTACAACCTACGAGCAGTACTTC.

The V call is TRBV12-3 or TRBV12-4, the J call TRBJ1-1, with D maybe TRBD1 (5 bases). The germline V and J ends were trimmed by 6 bases and 7 bases, with 12 bases remaining between them. The CDR3 has 12 residues. The CDR3: CASSPGTIEAFF. The CDR3 region has the DNA TGTGCCAGCAGCCCAGGGACCATTGAAGCTTTCTTT.

This clonotype was detected only a few times. J is TRBJ2-1 and V is TRBV12-3 or TRBV12-4; the D is unclear. The CDR3 spans 11 residues. Trimming took 7 bases from V and 5 from J, leaving 6 bases between them. The CDR3 DNA follows: TGTGCCAGCACTGGGGACAATGAGCAGTTCTTC. This encodes CASTGDNEQFF.

This clonotype occurred once. The V gene is TRBV14, the J gene TRBJ1-1; D is possibly TRBD1 (5 bases). The V end was cut by 5 bases, the J end by 1 base, with 11 bases between. Germline values: CDR1 SGHDN, CDR2 FVKESK. This CDR3 has 14 residues. DNA for the CDR3: TGTGCCAGCAGCTCAGCAGGGTGGAACACTGAAGCTTTCTTT. As protein: CASSSAGWNTEAFF.

This clonotype was seen a handful of times. This sequence joins TRBV12-3 or TRBV12-4 and TRBJ2-1; TRBD2 might be the D (5 bases). The CDR3 length is 12 residues. V lost 7 bases and J lost 11, with 15 bases in between. CDR3 nucleotides: TGTGCCAGCACCCATCCTAGCACCAAGCAGTTCTTC. It encodes CASTHPSTKQFF.

This clonotype came up a few times. The chain links TRBV25-1 to TRBJ1-1, with D possibly TRBD1 on 5 matching bases. V lost 3 bases to trimming and J lost 7 bases, with 18 bases between them. The CDR3 loop spans 15 amino acids. The germline gives CDR1 MGHDK, CDR2 SYGVNS. The CDR3 DNA is TGTGCCAGCAGTGATCAAATAAGGACGAGGGGTGAAGCTTTCTTT. As protein: CASSDQIRTRGEAFF.

V is TRBV27 and J is TRBJ2-7, with 11 bases aligning to TRBD2. Germline V lookup: CDR1 MNHEY, CDR2 SMNVEV (reference sequence). With V trimmed by 4 bases and J by 7 bases, 12 bases remained unmatched. The CDR3 runs to 16 residues. The CDR3 spells CASSYTGTSGPGEQYF. CDR3 coding DNA: TGTGCCAGCAGTTACACCGGGACTAGCGGCCCGGGGGAGCAGTACTTC.

V gene TRBV12-3 or TRBV12-4 combines with J gene TRBJ2-7, with a tentative D call TRBD1 (5 bases). V was cut by 2 bases and J by 6 bases, with 17 bases left in between. This CDR3 is built from 15 residues. The CDR3 reads CASSLSVTADCEQYF. CDR3 nucleotides: TGTGCCAGCAGTTTATCTGTGACAGCTGATTGCGAGCAGTACTTC.

The chain joins TRBV5-6 to TRBJ1-1; TRBD1 is a possible D gene (5 bases). The V gene lost 6 bases and the J gene lost 1 base, with 10 bases spanning the gap. Germline CDR1 is SGHDT and CDR2 is YYEEEE. This CDR3 spans 13 amino acids. CDR3 region: CASTATENTEAFF. CDR3 sequence (DNA): TGTGCCAGCACGGCGACAGAGAACACTGAAGCTTTCTTT.

This clonotype was counted at least ten times. The chain couples TRBV7-3 to TRBJ2-3, with a possible D match to TRBD2 (6 bases). V lost 1 base to trimming and J lost 1 base, with 9 bases between them. Germline CDR1 is SGHTA and CDR2 is FQGTGA. This CDR3 has 15 residues. The CDR3 region is CASSLIGGGTDTQYF. CDR3 sequence (DNA): TGTGCCAGCAGCTTAATAGGCGGGGGCACAGATACGCAGTATTTT.

This chain joins TRBV12-3 or TRBV12-4 and TRBJ1-2; possible D gene TRBD1, 6 bases. The CDR3 is 16 residues long. Trimming took 6 bases from V and 5 from J, leaving 22 bases between them. In nucleotides, the CDR3 is TGTGCCAGCAGGCCATCGTGGCAGGGGAGTGGGTATGGCTACACCTTC. Encoded protein: CASRPSWQGSGYGYTF.

V usage is TRBV7-9 and J usage is TRBJ2-3, with D possibly being TRBD1 (6 bases). Germline V CDR1 and CDR2: SEHNR, FQNEAQ (reference sequence). V was shortened by 6 bases and J by 2 bases, with 12 bases between the two germline ends. There are 14 residues in the CDR3. CDR3 coding DNA: TGTGCCAGCAGTCCAGGGGACATCACAGATACGCAGTATTTT. Translated: CASSPGDITDTQYF.

This clonotype was observed a handful of times. The gene calls are TRBV18 and TRBJ2-1, with 11 positions matching TRBD2. CDR1 is KGHSH and CDR2 is LQKENI in the germline V gene. Trimming cost V 6 bases and J 9 bases; bases outside gene matches: 19. CDR3 size: 18 residues. Here the CDR3 DNA reads TGTGCCAGCTCGGTCGTCCTCCTGATAGCGGGAGGGCAAGGTGAGCAGTTCTTC. It translates to CASSVVLLIAGGQGEQFF.

This clonotype was recorded a few times. The V gene is TRBV11-3, the J gene TRBJ2-7, with TRBD1 identical over 8 bases. Germline CDR1 and CDR2: SGHNT and YENEEA. Losses at the gene ends were 9 bases for V and 2 bases for J; bases not matched to a gene: 6. The CDR3 consists of 13 residues. The CDR3 nucleotides read TGTGCCAGTGGTACAGGGGGGACCTACGAGCAGTACTTC. Protein sequence: CASGTGGTYEQYF. The full variable domain, in which reference TRBV11-3 and TRBJ2-7 provide the parts outside the CDR3, is EAGVVQSPRYKIIEKKQPVAFWCNPISGHNTLYWYLQNLGQGPELLIRYENEEAVDDSQLPKDRFSAERLKGVDSTLKIQPAELGDSAVYLCASGTGGTYEQYFGPGTRLTVT.